This entry lists 29 T cell receptor beta chains sequenced from one sample in a study of T cells in localized non-small cell lung cancer. Assay: immunoSEQ multiplex PCR; the TCRdb copy retains only in-frame clones and omits some. The sample records over 30,000 clones, roughly 88% being singletons. The material was peripheral blood, obtained before any cancer treatment. All receptors come from a woman aged 35 to 69 with stage I lung adenocarcinoma.

The rearrangement links TRBV19 to TRBJ2-2; possibly TRBD2 for D (5 bases). The CDR3 sequence is 17 residues long. Germline V CDR1 and CDR2: LNHDA, SQIVND (reference sequence). V lost 7 bases, J lost 0 bases, and 18 bases lay in between. The CDR3 DNA sequence: TGTGCCAGTACCTCCGGGCGGGCAATCGCGAACACCGGGGAGCTGTTTTTT. Translation: CASTSGRAIANTGELFF.

This clone was detected only a few times. The chain links TRBV7-6 to TRBJ2-7, with TRBD1 identical over 9 bases. The V gene's germline CDR1 is SGHVS and CDR2 FNYEAQ. The CDR3 extends over 14 amino acids. The V and J ends lost 0 bases and 7 bases, in that order; junction bases with no gene match: 4. CDR3 region: CASSLATGGREQYF. The DNA of the CDR3 is TGTGCCAGCAGCTTAGCTACAGGGGGCAGGGAGCAGTACTTC.

This rearrangement joins TRBV5-6 to TRBJ2-7; D is unclear. The CDR3 covers 12 residues. Trimming pared 0 bases from V and 3 bases from J, leaving 4 bases between. Per germline, CDR1 SGHDT and CDR2 YYEEEE. The CDR3 DNA is TGTGCCAGCAGCTTGGTTGGCTACGAGCAGTACTTC. This sequence encodes CASSLVGYEQYF.

This rearrangement joins TRBV18 to TRBJ2-3; unclear D gene. Germline V gene lookup returns CDR1 KGHSH and CDR2 LQKENI. Between the trimmed V and J ends, which lost 1 base and 4 bases, there was a span of 15 bases. The CDR3 length is 16 residues. The DNA of the CDR3 is TGTGCCAGCTCACCACGCCCAGCAATTTCTGCAGATACGCAGTATTTT. Translation gives CASSPRPAISADTQYF.

The rearrangement links TRBV7-9 to TRBJ1-5; D might be TRBD1 (5 bases). CDR1 is SEHNR and CDR2 is FQNEAQ in the germline V gene (reference sequence). There are 16 residues in the CDR3. The ends were cut back, 0 bases at V and 7 bases at J, with 16 bases in the middle. CDR3 loop: CASSLASRGSGQPQHF. The CDR3 coding sequence is TGTGCCAGCAGCTTAGCGAGTAGGGGATCTGGGCAGCCCCAGCATTTT.

V usage is TRBV5-6 and J usage is TRBJ2-7, with 7 bases fitting TRBD2. J was trimmed by 2 bases and V by 4 bases; bases with no gene match: 6. CDR3 length: 14 residues. CDR1 and CDR2 from the germline V gene are SGHDT and YYEEEE. CDR3 in DNA: TGTGCCAGCAGCGCCCGCGGGGGTACCTACGAGCAGTACTTC. It translates to CASSARGGTYEQYF.

CDR3 amino acids: CASTYGAESYNEQFF. As DNA, the CDR3 is TGTGCCAGCACATATGGGGCAGAGTCCTACAATGAGCAGTTCTTC. V is TRBV2 and J is TRBJ2-1; possible D gene TRBD1, 5 bases. Germline CDR1 SNHLY, CDR2 FYNNEI. This CDR3 has 15 residues. Deletions cut 7 bases from V and 1 base from J, with 14 bases between.

The chain has TRBV30 and TRBJ2-5, with 9 bases identical to TRBD1. V gave up 3 bases and J gave up 5 bases; unmatched junction bases: 10. Germline V gene lookup returns CDR1 GTSNPN and CDR2 SVGIG (reference sequence). The CDR3 is 15 amino acids. CDR3 nucleotide sequence: TGTGCCTGGAGCTCAACAGGGGGCGTTGGGGAGACCCAGTACTTC. As protein: CAWSSTGGVGETQYF.

This chain links TRBV19 with TRBJ1-1; D is undetermined. The V and J ends lost 10 bases and 3 bases respectively, with 9 bases between them. Germline V gene lookup returns CDR1 LNHDA and CDR2 SQIVND (reference sequence). CDR3 length equals 11 residues. Written as DNA, the CDR3 is TGTGCCACCCGTTTCGACACTGAAGCTTTCTTT. It codes for CATRFDTEAFF.

This clone was seen only once. At one of its ends the junction is not consistent with the germline gene, which may arise from a read error. V gene TRBV5-4 combines with J gene TRBJ1-5, with no clear D. Germline CDR1 and CDR2: SGHNT and YYREEE (reference sequence). The CDR3 is 15 residues long. The CDR3 sequence: CASARLDEGNQPQHF. The DNA for the CDR3 is TGCGCCAGCGCACGGTTGGACGAGGGCAACCAGCCCCAGCATTTT.

V gene TRBV28 combines with J gene TRBJ2-7; D not certain. The CDR3 is 16 amino acids. V gave up 4 bases and J gave up 1 base, with 17 bases separating them. CDR1 is MDHEN and CDR2 is SYDVKM in the germline V gene. This CDR3 reads CASSSLSTRFSYEQYF. The DNA of the CDR3 is TGTGCCAGCAGTTCCCTTTCGACCCGTTTTTCCTACGAGCAGTACTTC.

The chain recombines TRBV6-6 with TRBJ2-7; 11 nucleotides agree with TRBD1. This CDR3 is built from 15 residues. J gave up 2 bases and V 4 bases, and 4 bases lay outside the gene matches. Germline V gene sequence: CDR1 MNHNY, CDR2 SVGAGI (reference sequence). The CDR3 DNA is TGTGCCAGCAGTTTGGGACAGGGGGTACCCTACGAGCAGTACTTC. Protein sequence: CASSLGQGVPYEQYF.

The rearrangement uses TRBV4-1 and TRBJ2-1, with D hard to call. V lost 2 bases and J lost 5, with 10 bases in between. CDR3 size: 14 residues. CDR1 and CDR2 (germline): MGHRA, YSYEKL. The CDR3 sequence is CASSQMRWNNEQFF. Here the CDR3 DNA reads TGCGCCAGCAGCCAAATGCGGTGGAACAATGAGCAGTTCTTC.

This clone was detected once. V is TRBV5-8 and J is TRBJ2-5; a possible D gene is TRBD1 (5 bases). Germline V lookup: CDR1 SGHTS, CDR2 YDEGEE. The V gene lost 1 base and the J gene lost 5 bases, with 15 bases spanning the gap. This CDR3 comprises 15 residues. CDR3 sequence reads: CASSLSPAGSETQYF. Here the CDR3 DNA reads TGTGCCAGCAGCTTGTCTCCCGCAGGGTCCGAGACCCAGTACTTC. Together with reference TRBV5-8 and TRBJ2-5, the CDR3 gives the full variable domain: EAGVTQSPTHLIKTRGQQATLRCSPISGHTSVYWYQQALGLGLQFLLWYDEGEERNRGNFPPRFSGRQFPNYSSELNVNALELEDSALYLCASSLSPAGSETQYFGPGTRLLVL.

The chain employs TRBV2 and TRBJ2-7; the D is unclear. Trimming pared 6 bases from V and 5 bases from J, leaving 11 bases between. In germline, CDR1 is SNHLY, CDR2 FYNNEI. This CDR3 comprises 12 residues. The CDR3 nucleotides read TGTGCCAGCAGACGAGAGACGGACGAGCAGTACTTC. Translation gives CASRRETDEQYF.

The chain is built from TRBV4-1 and TRBJ1-5; D possibly corresponds to TRBD1 (5 bases). This CDR3 region has 18 residues. Trimming cost V 0 bases and J 1 base, with 16 bases left between them. Germline V lookup: CDR1 MGHRA, CDR2 YSYEKL. CDR3 bases: TGCGCCAGCAGCCAAGATCTGTCGGGACGGGGGAGCAATCAGCCCCAGCATTTT. Amino acids: CASSQDLSGRGSNQPQHF.

The chain uses TRBV28 and TRBJ1-4, with D tentatively TRBD1 (6 bases). Germline V gives CDR1 MDHEN, CDR2 SYDVKM. Between the trimmed V and J ends, which lost 6 bases and 5 bases, there was a span of 16 bases. The CDR3 covers 15 residues. CDR3 sequence: CASSLAGQLNEKLFF. The CDR3 DNA reads TGTGCCAGCAGCCTCGCCGGACAGCTGAATGAAAAACTGTTTTTT.

This rearrangement joins TRBV20-1 to TRBJ2-6; D remains unclear. CDR1 and CDR2 from the germline V gene are DFQATT and SNEGSKA (reference sequence). The length of the CDR3 is 10 residues. Between the trimmed V and J ends, which lost 6 bases and 4 bases, there was a span of 1 base. CDR3 region: CSAGANVLTF. In DNA form, the CDR3 reads TGCAGTGCGGGGGCCAACGTCCTGACTTTC.

This clone occurred once. The J gene is TRBJ2-4, the V gene TRBV6-1, with D possibly matching TRBD1 (8 bases). Trimming removed 2 bases from V and 0 bases from J, with 17 bases in between. CDR3 length equals 18 residues. Per germline, CDR1 MNHNS and CDR2 SASEGT. The CDR3 sequence is CASSERTGRGIAKNIQYF. The CDR3 DNA follows: TGTGCCAGCAGTGAAAGGACAGGGAGGGGGATAGCCAAAAACATTCAGTACTTC.

The chain joins TRBV2 to TRBJ2-1; either TRBD1 or TRBD2 may supply D (5 bases each). This CDR3 has 13 residues. Trimming removed 10 bases at V and 5 bases at J, with 15 bases between. Germline loops: CDR1 SNHLY, CDR2 FYNNEI. The CDR3 is CATSPGRDNEQFF. The CDR3 region has the DNA TGTGCCACTAGCCCGGGACGTGACAATGAGCAGTTCTTC.

This chain links TRBV28 with TRBJ2-1, with 7 bases that match TRBD2. The CDR3 has 17 residues. The V gene's germline CDR1 is MDHEN and CDR2 SYDVKM. V shed 5 bases and J 3 bases; nucleotides not matched to a gene: 13. This CDR3 reads CASSPPLGEGGYNEQFF. CDR3 sequence (DNA): TGTGCCAGCAGTCCCCCTTTGGGGGAGGGCGGCTACAATGAGCAGTTCTTC. Full variable domain (remainder filled in from reference TRBV28 and TRBJ2-1): DVKVTQSSRYLVKRTGEKVFLECVQDMDHENMFWYRQDPGLGLRLIYFSYDVKMKEKGDIPEGYSVSREKKERFSLILESASTNQTSMYLCASSPPLGEGGYNEQFFGPGTRLTVL.

In its sample, this clone was seen once. The chain couples TRBV28 to TRBJ2-7; 12 nucleotides align to TRBD2. J gave up 2 bases and V 6 bases, and 5 bases lay outside the gene matches. CDR1 is MDHEN and CDR2 is SYDVKM in the germline V gene. The length of the CDR3 is 15 residues. CDR3 sequence reads: CASRGGLAGPYEQYF. The DNA of the CDR3 is TGTGCCAGCAGAGGGGGACTAGCGGGCCCCTACGAGCAGTACTTC.

This sequence joins TRBV18 and TRBJ2-7; 11 bases align to TRBD1. Per the germline V gene, CDR1 is KGHSH and CDR2 is LQKENI. The V gene end was trimmed by 0 bases and the J gene end by 0 bases; junction bases not matched to a gene: 1. The CDR3 extends over 16 amino acids. CDR3 coding DNA: TGTGCCAGCTCACCACCGGGACAGGGGGGCTCCTACGAGCAGTACTTC. Encoded protein: CASSPPGQGGSYEQYF.

In this sample, this clone is medium-sized. This chain links TRBV11-2 with TRBJ2-3; D call uncertain. Germline-derived CDR1 and CDR2 are SGHAT and FQNNGV. Trimming cost V 2 bases and J 4 bases, with 7 bases left between them. CDR3 length: 13 residues. CDR3: CASSLYIPDTQYF. CDR3 coding DNA: TGTGCCAGCAGCTTATATATTCCAGATACGCAGTATTTT.

V usage is TRBV21-1 and J usage is TRBJ2-7; whether TRBD2, the table's D call, matches the DNA was not checked. TRBV21-1 is listed as a pseudogene. CDR3 length: 21 residues. The chain's CDR3 is CASSKRQLKGLAGGRTYEQYF. For the CDR3, the DNA is TGTGCCAGCAGCAAAAGACAATTAAAGGGACTAGCGGGAGGGAGGACCTACGAGCAGTACTTC.

This chain connects TRBV5-4 to TRBJ1-6, with no clear D. CDR1 and CDR2 from the germline V gene are SGHNT and YYREEE (reference sequence). V lost 3 bases and J 5 bases, leaving 12 bases between the germline ends. The CDR3 is 15 amino acids. CDR3 residues: CASSWATDHNSPLHF. The CDR3 region has the DNA TGTGCCAGCAGCTGGGCCACAGACCATAATTCACCCCTCCACTTT.

This chain uses TRBV30 with TRBJ2-5; unclear D gene. V was shortened by 1 base and J by 3 bases, with 9 bases between the two germline ends. CDR1 and CDR2 (germline): GTSNPN, SVGIG (reference sequence). The CDR3 is made up of 13 amino acids. The CDR3 DNA is TGTGCCTGGAGTGCGGGCGGTGAAGAGACCCAGTACTTC. Residues: CAWSAGGEETQYF.

The chain links TRBV27 to TRBJ1-2; D might be TRBD1 (5 bases). This CDR3 region has 15 residues. In germline, CDR1 is MNHEY, CDR2 SMNVEV (reference sequence). V lost 3 bases and J lost 3, with 14 bases in between. CDR3 DNA: TGTGCCAGCAGTTTCCCCAGGGCCTACTACTATGGCTACACCTTC. This gives the protein CASSFPRAYYYGYTF.

V and J are TRBV6-6 and TRBJ1-3, with 8 bases identical to TRBD1. The CDR3 totals 15 residues. Germline assignment: CDR1 MNHNY and CDR2 SVGAGI (reference sequence). J lost 4 bases, V lost 7 bases, and 9 bases had no gene match. For the CDR3, the DNA is TGTGCCAGCAACCTATTCGCAGGGGGCGGAAACACCATATATTTT. Its protein product is CASNLFAGGGNTIYF.